The T cell receptor beta chain described here comes from a study of blood T cell repertoires in COVID-19. Study-wide background: Spain, Italy and the United States supplied samples that represented acute and convalescent COVID-19. From T cells, B-cell-depleted T cells, or PBMCs came the material, which was cDNA or gDNA.

V dropped 1 base and J dropped 0 bases, with 7 bases sitting between them. CDR1 is SGHDT, CDR2 YYEEEE, per germline. CDR3 length equals 14 residues. Original data processing: Amplification from reference gene primers served as the basis for estimated nucleated cell counts. The assay was immunoSEQ multiplex PCR, and TCRdb's table has in-frame clones only and misses some. That table furnishes V, J and clone size, whereas the DNA furnished D and trimming. The sample yields about 86,000 clones, roughly 80% seen once. The TCR sequence derives from a middle-aged man with acute or convalescent COVID-19. V and J are TRBV5-6 and TRBJ1-1; D is unresolved. Sequencing was carried out using peripheral blood. CDR3 amino acids: CASSLRGLNTEAFF. Here the CDR3 DNA reads TGTGCCAGCAGCTTGAGAGGCTTGAACACTGAAGCTTTCTTT.